This TCR beta chain was captured by sequencing in a study of cytomegalovirus exposure and HLA in healthy donors. The CDR3 spans 13 residues. CDR1 and CDR2 from the germline V gene are GTSNPN and SVGIG (reference sequence). The PCR ran on 60 Vbeta and 13 Jbeta primers. Some clones are missing from TCRdb's copy, which holds only in-frame ones; the method was immunoSEQ multiplex PCR. This repertoire comprises 100,000 to 150,000 clones; its ten largest clones make up roughly 0.94%. The sequence was collected from a young man in good health and CMV-seronegative. V is TRBV30 and J is TRBJ2-5; 7 nucleotides line up with TRBD2. Judging by the DNA end, TRBJ2-7 fits better; the J call may be wrong. The sample consisted of PBMCs. The CDR3 DNA is TGTGCCTGGAGTAGTGGTAGCGGGTACGAGCAGTACTTC. Its translation: CAWSSGSGYEQYF.